A single sample gave rise to the 22 T cell receptor beta chains below, sequenced in a study of control samples from healthy donors and cancer patients. Only in-frame clones appear in the TCRdb table, and some are missing; sequencing was by immunoSEQ multiplex PCR. The table has 110,000 or so clones, 85% to 90% seen once. Specimen: blood. Receptors were obtained from a man aged 25-40 years in good health.

This chain links TRBV18 with TRBJ2-2; TRBD2 aligns across 10 bases. The CDR3 runs 16 residues. With 3 bases clipped from V and 4 bases from J, the junction kept 5 bases outside the gene matches. Germline V gene lookup returns CDR1 KGHSH and CDR2 LQKENI. The CDR3 loop reads CASSPLTSGLTGELFF. For the CDR3, the DNA is TGTGCCAGCTCACCCTTGACTAGCGGGCTCACCGGGGAGCTGTTTTTT.

The chain is built from TRBV3-1 (or the pseudogene TRBV3-2) and TRBJ1-1; D gene unclear. Germline loops: CDR1 LGHDT, CDR2 YNNKEL (reference sequence). The CDR3 length is 14 residues. V lost 0 bases and J lost 1, with 6 bases in between. CDR3 DNA: TGTGCCAGCAGCCAAGAGGGGTCGAACACTGAAGCTTTCTTT. It is translated as CASSQEGSNTEAFF.

The rearrangement uses TRBV11-2 and TRBJ1-5; TRBD1 agrees at 9 bases. Germline assignment: CDR1 SGHAT and CDR2 FQNNGV. The CDR3 consists of 18 residues. The J segment lost 5 bases and the V segment lost 0 bases, leaving 11 bases of the junction unmatched. Written as DNA, the CDR3 is TGTGCCAGCAGCTTAGATGAAGCGGACAGGGGTAAAGATCAGCCCCAGCATTTT. This gives the protein CASSLDEADRGKDQPQHF. The full variable domain, with the rest looked up from reference TRBV11-2 and TRBJ1-5, is EAGVAQSPRYKIIEKRQSVAFWCNPISGHATLYWYQQILGQGPKLLIQFQNNGVVDDSQLPKDRFSAERLKGVDSTLKIQPAKLEDSAVYLCASSLDEADRGKDQPQHFGDGTRLSIL.

The rearrangement links TRBV29-1 to TRBJ2-5, with no clear D. The CDR3 has 13 amino acids. CDR1 and CDR2 from the germline V gene are SQVTM and ANQGSEA. V lost 4 bases and J 5 bases, leaving 14 bases between the germline ends. The CDR3 spells CSVAVNGWETQYF. The CDR3 DNA reads TGCAGCGTTGCAGTTAATGGGTGGGAGACCCAGTACTTC.

The V call is TRBV7-9, the J call TRBJ2-5, with D perhaps matching TRBD2 (5 bases). The V gene's germline CDR1 is SEHNR and CDR2 FQNEAQ (reference sequence). There are 16 residues in the CDR3. Trimming left V 2 bases short and J 0 bases short, with 13 bases between. CDR3 sequence (DNA): TGTGCCAGCAGCTTAAAGAGGAGGCCTTACCAAGAGACCCAGTACTTC. Protein sequence: CASSLKRRPYQETQYF. Full variable domain (rest looked up from reference TRBV7-9 and TRBJ2-5): DTGVSQNPRHKITKRGQNVTFRCDPISEHNRLYWYRQTLGQGPEFLTYFQNEAQLEKSRLLSDRFSAERPKGSFSTLEIQRTEQGDSAMYLCASSLKRRPYQETQYFGPGTRLLVL.

Ten or more counts support this clone. The rearrangement links TRBV6-5 to TRBJ1-1; 7 nucleotides line up with TRBD1. V dropped 2 bases and J dropped 10; count of bases not matched to a gene: 4. Germline V gene sequence: CDR1 MNHEY, CDR2 SVGAGI. This CDR3 is 12 amino acids long. CDR3 amino acids: CASSYRDSRAFF. CDR3 coding DNA: TGTGCCAGCAGTTACCGGGACAGCCGAGCTTTCTTT.

This clone was picked up one time. The V gene is TRBV6-1, the J gene TRBJ1-5, with 7 positions matching TRBD1. V gave up 1 base and J gave up 2 bases; unmatched junction bases: 8. This CDR3 is built from 17 residues. Germline CDR1 reads MNHNS; CDR2 reads SASEGT. CDR3 in amino acids: CASSEEVWQGGNQPQHF. CDR3 in DNA: TGTGCCAGCAGTGAAGAAGTTTGGCAGGGGGGCAATCAGCCCCAGCATTTT.

V and J are TRBV19 and TRBJ1-1; TRBD1 agrees at 8 bases. The ends lost 6 bases at V and 4 bases at J; junction bases unmatched: 4. This CDR3 comprises 13 residues. Germline loops: CDR1 LNHDA, CDR2 SQIVND (reference sequence). The CDR3, as DNA: TGTGCCAGTAGGATTACAGGGGGCACTGAAGCTTTCTTT. It encodes CASRITGGTEAFF.

The rearrangement uses TRBV30 and TRBJ2-2; the D gene is possibly TRBD1 (6 bases). V was trimmed by 4 bases and J by 7 bases, leaving 13 bases between them. Per the germline V gene, CDR1 is GTSNPN and CDR2 is SVGIG (reference sequence). The CDR3 is 13 residues long. CDR3 DNA: TGTGCCTGGAAACGGACAGTCCACGGGGAGCTGTTTTTT. This sequence encodes CAWKRTVHGELFF.

The chain is built from TRBV11-3 and TRBJ2-7; D is ambiguous. The germline V gene encodes CDR1 SGHNT and CDR2 YENEEA. The ends were cut back, 5 bases at V and 4 bases at J, with 9 bases in the middle. The CDR3 has 12 amino acids. The CDR3 DNA reads as TGTGCCAGCAGCACGGACGGTTACGAGCAGTACTTC. It encodes CASSTDGYEQYF. Filled out from reference TRBV11-3 and TRBJ2-7, the complete variable domain reads EAGVVQSPRYKIIEKKQPVAFWCNPISGHNTLYWYLQNLGQGPELLIRYENEEAVDDSQLPKDRFSAERLKGVDSTLKIQPAELGDSAVYLCASSTDGYEQYFGPGTRLTVT.

The chain has TRBV5-1 and TRBJ2-7, with 7 nucleotides matching TRBD2. Germline V gene data show CDR1 as SGHRS and CDR2 as YFSETQ. The V segment lost 4 bases and the J segment 7 bases; nucleotides outside the gene matches: 8. This CDR3 comprises 13 residues. CDR3 amino acids: CASSPTGREEQYV. The CDR3 nucleotides are TGCGCCAGCAGCCCAACGGGGAGGGAGGAGCAGTACGTC.

In DNA, the CDR3 is TGCGCCAGCAGCTTGTACCCCGGGTGGGAGGGTGAAGCTTTCTTT. Translated: CASSLYPGWEGEAFF. This sequence joins TRBV5-1 and TRBJ1-1; D is ambiguous. Germline V gene sequence: CDR1 SGHRS, CDR2 YFSETQ. Trimming stripped 1 base from V and 7 bases from J, with 17 bases between. CDR3 length: 15 amino acids.

This clone appeared once. The V gene is TRBV19, the J gene TRBJ1-2; 9 nucleotides match TRBD1. Germline CDR1 LNHDA, CDR2 SQIVND (reference sequence). The CDR3 spans 14 residues. Trimming at V came to 9 bases and at J to 7 bases, leaving 12 bases not matched to a gene. The CDR3 is CASATDRGVGGYTF. In DNA, the CDR3 is TGTGCCAGCGCAACCGACAGGGGGGTCGGTGGCTACACCTTC.

The gene calls are TRBV3-1 (or the pseudogene TRBV3-2) and TRBJ1-2; possible D gene TRBD1, 5 bases. In germline, CDR1 is LGHDT, CDR2 YNNKEL (reference sequence). This CDR3 is 14 amino acids long. V was shortened by 8 bases and J by 5 bases, with 18 bases between the two germline ends. CDR3 loop: CASGWLGGGYGYTF. Here the CDR3 DNA reads TGTGCCAGCGGTTGGTTGGGCGGGGGATATGGCTACACCTTC.

The CDR3 protein is CASTAQTRNTGELFF. CDR3 nucleotide sequence: TGTGCCAGCACGGCACAGACCAGGAACACCGGGGAGCTGTTTTTT. V gene TRBV6-5 combines with J gene TRBJ2-2; D not certain. CDR1 is MNHEY and CDR2 is SVGAGI in the germline V gene. The ends were cut back, 7 bases at V and 1 base at J, with 13 bases in the middle. The CDR3 totals 15 residues.

The chain links TRBV7-9 to TRBJ1-2, with D uncertain. The CDR3 is 12 residues long. Trimming removed 7 bases from V and 8 bases from J, with 14 bases in between. Germline lookup yields CDR1 SEHNR and CDR2 FQNEAQ (reference sequence). In DNA form, the CDR3 reads TGTGCCAGCACCTATATCCTAGGAGGCTACACCTTC. Its translation: CASTYILGGYTF. Filled out from reference TRBV7-9 and TRBJ1-2, the complete variable domain reads DTGVSQNPRHKITKRGQNVTFRCDPISEHNRLYWYRQTLGQGPEFLTYFQNEAQLEKSRLLSDRFSAERPKGSFSTLEIQRTEQGDSAMYLCASTYILGGYTFGSGTRLTVV.

This chain links TRBV7-3 with TRBJ2-3; 11 bases align to TRBD1. The V segment lost 4 bases and the J segment 4 bases; nucleotides outside the gene matches: 1. The CDR3 has 14 amino acids. CDR1 is SGHTA, CDR2 FQGTGA, per germline. The CDR3 DNA is TGTGCCAGCAGCTGGACAGGGGGCCCAGATACGCAGTATTTT. It specifies CASSWTGGPDTQYF.

The rearrangement joins TRBV12-3 or TRBV12-4 to TRBJ1-2, with D unresolved. Deletions cut 6 bases from V and 7 bases from J, with 12 bases between. The CDR3 is 12 amino acids. The CDR3 DNA reads as TGTGCCAGCAGAAGTAAACGATCTGGCTACACCTTC. Amino acid sequence: CASRSKRSGYTF.

V is TRBV30 and J is TRBJ1-5; D is undetermined. The germline V and J ends were trimmed by 5 bases and 3 bases, with 14 bases remaining between them. CDR1 is GTSNPN and CDR2 is SVGIG in the germline V gene (reference sequence). The CDR3 runs to 14 residues. CDR3 residues: CAWGTGVYNQPQHF. As DNA, the CDR3 is TGTGCCTGGGGTACCGGGGTATACAATCAGCCCCAGCATTTT.

The J gene is TRBJ1-1, the V gene TRBV18, with D hard to call. V lost 3 bases, J lost 1 base, and 6 bases lay in between. Germline lookup yields CDR1 KGHSH and CDR2 LQKENI. The CDR3 has 13 residues. The CDR3, as DNA: TGTGCCAGCTCACCTCAGAAGAACACTGAAGCTTTCTTT. Its protein is CASSPQKNTEAFF.

The V call is TRBV5-8, the J call TRBJ2-3; 7 nucleotides line up with TRBD2. The CDR3 spans 16 residues. The V gene end was trimmed by 3 bases and the J gene end by 3 bases; junction bases not matched to a gene: 10. Looked up from germline, CDR1 is SGHTS and CDR2 is YDEGEE. The CDR3 sequence: CASSWGTSGETDTQYF. DNA for the CDR3: TGTGCCAGCAGCTGGGGGACGAGCGGGGAAACAGATACGCAGTATTTT.

This chain uses TRBV25-1 with TRBJ2-2; TRBD2 might be the D (7 bases). Between the trimmed V and J ends, which lost 10 bases and 4 bases, there was a span of 16 bases. Germline CDR1 and CDR2: MGHDK and SYGVNS. This CDR3 is 14 amino acids long. CDR3 nucleotide sequence: TGTGCCACTCGTAGGGGGGGCATCACCGGGGAGCTGTTTTTT. It encodes CATRRGGITGELFF.